This T cell receptor (beta chain) was recovered during a study of tumor-infiltrating lymphocytes in primary liver carcinoma. Alongside blood RNA obtained from unsorted whole blood, germline DNA was also extracted. The CDR3 length is 12 residues. Study observations and caveats: Overlap in tumor-adjacent and tumor-blood pairs fell below that of tumor region pairs.

TCR beta cDNA was prepared out of around 460 ng total RNA by means of a constant-region primer. Construction of TCR beta libraries relied on three successive nested multiplex PCR rounds employing slightly modified ARM-PCR. A C-beta reverse primer and TRBV1-TRBV30 forward primers served in each of the first two PCR rounds, at 9 to 10 cycles apiece. MiXCR was run by TCRdb on the multiplex PCR reads, yielding one entry per CDR3 protein. The table lists about 350,000 distinct CDR3 sequences, 65% of them singletons. About this clonotype: The antigen remains undetermined.

The sequencing input was peripheral blood. This sequence originates from a man aged 40-50 years with primary liver carcinoma and hepatitis B virus infection. This rearrangement joins TRBV12-3 or TRBV12-4 to TRBJ2-3; unclear D gene. The CDR3: CSSSLDPPTQYF. Here the CDR3 DNA reads TGTAGCAGCAGTTTGGACCCCCCTACGCAGTATTTT.